This T cell receptor (beta chain) was sequenced for a study of T cell responses to AZD1222 COVID-19 vaccine. Study-wide background: Samples with a second dose at about 4 or about 12 weeks were pooled together.

This clone was counted only a few times. Germline lookup yields CDR1 KGHSH and CDR2 LQKENI. With 3 bases removed from V and 7 bases from J, the gap between germline ends came to 9 bases. This CDR3 has 13 residues. Produced via immunoSEQ multiplex PCR; TCRdb's table is partial and in-frame only. The sample carries 98,000 or so clones, about 94% recorded once. This receptor was obtained from an adult in good health. The source material was peripheral blood, sampled on day 0 of AZD1222 vaccination. The chain recombines TRBV18 with TRBJ2-2; D gene uncertain. The DNA of the CDR3 is TGTGCCAGCTCACCGGGGTCAGGCGGGGAGCTGTTTTTT. It yields the protein CASSPGSGGELFF.